The rows below give T cell receptor beta chains drawn from one sample of a study of blood T cell repertoires in COVID-19. Measured with immunoSEQ multiplex PCR; TCRdb has only the in-frame clones, and not every one. The sample lists some 49,000 clones; roughly 79% were seen once. The sample taken for sequencing was peripheral blood. The receptors originated from a woman of 80 years or more with COVID-19, enrolled during active disease. CDR3s leave out the opening cysteine and the closing phenylalanine or tryptophan. The order of the fields is J gene, CDR3 length, V gene, CDR3 protein.

J: TRBJ2-1
length: 15
V: TRBV27
CDR3: ASSLSSRGGSYNEQF

J: TRBJ2-3
length: 13
V: TRBV6-4
CDR3: ASSLGTSDSDTQY

J: TRBJ1-2
length: 12
V: TRBV7-2
CDR3: ASSLDAGFGGYT

J: TRBJ1-5
length: 12
V: TRBV27
CDR3: ASTWTGGGQPQH

J: TRBJ1-1
length: 14
V: TRBV14
CDR3: ASSHKHLIMNTEAF

J: TRBJ2-5
length: 15
V: TRBV18
CDR3: ASSTGSLPTGGETQY

J: TRBJ2-7
length: 13
V: TRBV19
CDR3: ASSTSGTGSYEQY

J: TRBJ2-5
length: 11
V: TRBV12-5
CDR3: ASAQQGSQTQY

J: TRBJ2-3
length: 13
V: TRBV10-3
CDR3: AISAASGNSDTQY

J: TRBJ2-7
length: 14
V: TRBV4-1
CDR3: ASSQDPRQTAYEQY

J: TRBJ1-1
length: 11
V: TRBV7-2
CDR3: ASSLQGTTEAF

J: TRBJ1-3
length: 11
V: TRBV3-1/TRBV3-2
CDR3: ASSQVQGNTIY

J: TRBJ2-7
length: 11
V: TRBV27
CDR3: ASAGTAFYEQY

J: TRBJ2-3
length: 16
V: TRBV27
CDR3: ASSLGLAGDLETDTQY

J: TRBJ1-1
length: 14
V: TRBV15
CDR3: ATSRDLRGAHTEAF

J: TRBJ1-4
length: 11
V: TRBV27
CDR3: ASSLAVDEKLF